Listed below are T cell receptor beta chains from one sample, sequenced in a study of T-cell reconstitution after alpha-beta-depleted transplantation in children. TCRdb independently ran MiXCR on the PCR reads; one entry per CDR3 protein. The sample lists over 550,000 distinct CDR3 sequences; about 11% were seen once. This material consisted of PBMCs from the stem cell graft donor, taken from the stem cell graft. The receptors come from a human donor who donated a stem cell graft to a child with acute myeloid leukemia. CDR3s include the opening cysteine and the closing phenylalanine or tryptophan. The order of the fields is CDR3 length, J gene, V gene, D gene, clone size, CDR3 DNA, CDR3 protein. A D gene is named only where the DNA matches it firmly. Size values are once, few and many counts, or a class for expanded clones, and some rows have none.

17,TRBJ2-1,TRBV3-1,TRBD2,NA,TGTGCCAGCACCCAGAGCCGTAGCGGGGGCCTCTACAATGAGCAGTTCTTC,CASTQSRSGGLYNEQFF
16,TRBJ1-1,TRBV18,NA,NA,TGTGCCAGCTCACCTAACTCAGGACAGATGAACACTGAAGCTTTCTTT,CASSPNSGQMNTEAFF
13,TRBJ1-2,TRBV25-1,NA,NA,TGTGCCAGCAGTGGCCAGGGGAGTGGCGGCTACACCTTC,CASSGQGSGGYTF
14,TRBJ2-1,TRBV28,TRBD2,NA,TGTGCCAGCAGTGCTAGCGGGAACTACAATGAGCAGTTCTTC,CASSASGNYNEQFF
16,TRBJ2-1,TRBV5-6,NA,few,TGTGCCAGCAGCTTCAATCCGGGGACGCGATACAATGAGCAGTTCTTC,CASSFNPGTRYNEQFF
14,TRBJ2-3,TRBV10-3,NA,few,TGTGCCATCCTGCGGTCCCCTAGCACAGATACGCAGTATTTT,CAILRSPSTDTQYF
15,TRBJ2-3,TRBV5-1,TRBD2,few,TGCGCCAGCAGACCAATAGCGGGAGCCGCAGATACGCAGTATTTT,CASRPIAGAADTQYF
14,TRBJ1-6,TRBV30,TRBD1,few,TGTGCCTGGCAAACCGGGACAGGGGACCCAAGGGCTCACTTT,CAWQTGTGDPRAHF
14,TRBJ2-1,TRBV7-9,TRBD2,NA,TGTGCCAGCAGCCGACTAGCGGCCCACAATGAGCAGTTCTTC,CASSRLAAHNEQFF
17,TRBJ2-3,TRBV20-1,TRBD2,many,TGCAGTGCTCCCCCCGGCGGGACTAGCGGGAGGGAATATACGCAGTATTTT,CSAPPGGTSGREYTQYF
13,TRBJ1-1,TRBV25-1,NA,many,TGTGCCACCGTGGGACACCAGAACACTGAAGCTTTCTTT,CATVGHQNTEAFF
14,TRBJ1-1,TRBV6-1,TRBD1,once,TGTGCCAGCAACCCCGGGGACAGTTACACTGAAGCTTTCTTT,CASNPGDSYTEAFF
13,TRBJ2-5,TRBV5-1,NA,many,TGCGCCAGCAGCCGAGGGGTCCCAGAGACCCAGTACTTC,CASSRGVPETQYF
13,TRBJ1-5,TRBV20-1,TRBD1,few,TGCAGTGCTAGAGATCAAGGGGGCAGGCCCCAGCATTTT,CSARDQGGRPQHF
15,TRBJ2-7,TRBV7-2,NA,NA,TGTGCCAGCAGCTCAAGGGGGGGGATGTCCTACGAGCAGTACTTC,CASSSRGGMSYEQYF
13,TRBJ2-1,TRBV7-7,NA,NA,TGTGCTAGCAGCCCTGACCGGCTCGCTGGGCAGTTCTTC,CASSPDRLAGQFF
14,TRBJ2-1,TRBV10-3,NA,few,TGTGCCATCAGTCGGCAGGGCGGCTACAATGAGCAGTTCTTC,CAISRQGGYNEQFF
14,TRBJ2-1,TRBV10-3,NA,few,TGTGCCATCAGCTCCCGGGACTCCAACAATGAGCAGTTCTTC,CAISSRDSNNEQFF